The 23 T cell receptor beta chains below come from one sample, sequenced in a study of T-cell reconstitution after alpha-beta-depleted transplantation in children. Using unique molecular identifiers, the investigators prepared the TCRbeta library. Via MiXCR, TCRdb re-called the PCR reads, giving one row per CDR3 protein. The data contain about 180,000 distinct CDR3 sequences, over 8.5% of them singletons. Material: PBMCs, obtained before TCRalphabeta/CD19-depleted stem cell transplant. All receptors derive from a boy younger than 10 with acute myeloid leukemia, due to receive a stem cell transplant.

This clonotype came up many times. This chain joins TRBV4-2 and TRBJ2-5; D is ambiguous. From germline, CDR1 is LGHNA and CDR2 YNFKEQ. The CDR3 is 15 amino acids. Trimming took off 0 bases at V and 4 bases at J, with 12 bases between the two ends. The CDR3 region is CASSQDITLGETQYF. The CDR3 DNA follows: TGTGCCAGCAGCCAAGATATAACGTTGGGAGAGACCCAGTACTTC.

This clonotype was counted at least ten times. The chain carries TRBV29-1 and TRBJ1-2; D might be TRBD1 (6 bases). Germline lookup yields CDR1 SQVTM and CDR2 ANQGSEA. The CDR3 has 14 amino acids. V was clipped by 3 bases and J by 1 base, with 12 bases between them. CDR3 residues: CSVEAGQDNYGYTF. Written as DNA, the CDR3 is TGCAGCGTTGAGGCGGGACAAGATAACTATGGCTACACCTTC.

Details on this clonotype: This could be a read error, since a much larger clone is one nucleotide away. The genes are TRBV27 and TRBJ1-1, with 8 bases aligning to TRBD1. Germline V gene lookup returns CDR1 MNHEY and CDR2 SMNVEV (reference sequence). V gave up 4 bases and J gave up 1 base; unmatched junction bases: 5. The CDR3 length is 15 residues. This chain's CDR3 is CASSCRQGRNTEAFF. The CDR3 DNA follows: TGTGCCAGCAGTTGCCGACAGGGGCGGAACACTGAAGCTTTCTTT.

This clonotype has a count of ten or more. The V call is TRBV27, the J call TRBJ2-1; a weak D match, TRBD1 (5 bases). Per germline, CDR1 MNHEY and CDR2 SMNVEV (reference sequence). The CDR3 covers 15 residues. The germline V and J ends were trimmed by 4 bases and 1 base, with 11 bases remaining between them. The CDR3 spells CASSSRTRSYNEQFF. CDR3 in DNA: TGTGCCAGCAGTTCGAGGACAAGATCCTACAATGAGCAGTTCTTC.

This clonotype was observed many times. The CDR3, as DNA: TGTGCCAGCAGTTACTCCGGGCCTGCAACTAATGAAAAACTGTTTTTT. It specifies CASSYSGPATNEKLFF. The chain employs TRBV6-5 and TRBJ1-4, with D hard to call. Germline V CDR1 and CDR2: MNHEY, SVGAGI. The V gene lost 0 bases and the J gene lost 0 bases, with 8 bases spanning the gap. The CDR3 has 16 residues.

This clonotype came up many times. The chain links TRBV9 to TRBJ2-1; D ambiguous. This CDR3 is built from 16 residues. Germline V gene sequence: CDR1 SGDLS, CDR2 YYNGEE. V lost 0 bases and J 2 bases, leaving 12 bases between the germline ends. CDR3 sequence (DNA): TGTGCCAGCAGCGTAGGTGGAGTAGGGACCTACAATGAGCAGTTCTTC. Its translation is CASSVGGVGTYNEQFF.

This clonotype was seen many times. V is TRBV5-1 and J is TRBJ2-7, with D perhaps TRBD1 (5 bases). Trimming removed 3 bases at V and 5 bases at J, with 21 bases between. Germline-derived CDR1 and CDR2 are SGHRS and YFSETQ. CDR3 size: 16 residues. For the CDR3, the DNA is TGCGCCAGCAGCTCCGGGCAGCAGGGTGGGCTCCACGAGCAGTACTTC. Translation gives CASSSGQQGGLHEQYF.

This clonotype showed up many times. The chain uses TRBV21-1 and TRBJ2-5. TRBV21-1 is deemed a pseudogene. This CDR3 has 12 amino acids. This chain's CDR3 is CASTLFKDAQYF. In DNA, the CDR3 is TGTGCCAGCACCCTTTTTAAGGACGCCCAGTACTTC.

Within the sample, this clonotype is medium-sized (0.01 to 0.1%). The chain has TRBV24-1 and TRBJ1-1, with 7 bases fitting TRBD1. This CDR3 comprises 13 residues. Germline CDR1 reads KGHDR; CDR2 reads SFDVKD. Unmatched junction bases numbered 0, after V lost 0 bases and J lost 6 bases. The CDR3 here is CATSDLGQAEAFF. The CDR3 bases are TGTGCCACCAGTGATTTGGGACAGGCTGAAGCTTTCTTT.

This clonotype was observed at least ten times. This chain connects TRBV5-5 to TRBJ1-4; D uncertain. This CDR3 spans 14 amino acids. Germline CDR1 is SGHKS and CDR2 is YYEKEE (reference sequence). V was trimmed by 4 bases and J by 8 bases, leaving 15 bases between them. The CDR3 spells CASSPTSTSEKLFF. CDR3 bases: TGTGCCAGCAGCCCGACGTCGACATCCGAAAAACTGTTTTTT.

This clonotype has a count of ten or more. The chain couples TRBV3-1 to TRBJ2-7; tentative D call: TRBD1 (5 bases). There are 14 residues in the CDR3. Germline V gene lookup returns CDR1 LGHDT and CDR2 YNNKEL (reference sequence). Trimming cost V 0 bases and J 6 bases, with 12 bases left between them. The CDR3 DNA sequence: TGTGCCAGCAGCCAAGAATGGCAGGGAAGCGAGCAGTACTTC. It translates to CASSQEWQGSEQYF.

Turning to this clonotype: This sequence may be a read error, since a much larger clone differs from it by one base. The chain couples TRBV12-3 or TRBV12-4 to TRBJ1-3; D ambiguous. CDR3 size: 15 residues. The CDR3 DNA sequence: TGTGCCAGCAGTTTCCGGGCCTTCTCTGGAAACACCATGTATTTT. Translated: CASSFRAFSGNTMYF.

This rearrangement joins TRBV4-1 to TRBJ2-3, with a possible D match to TRBD2 (6 bases). The germline V and J ends were trimmed by 1 base and 1 base, with 12 bases remaining between them. This CDR3 has 16 amino acids. Germline CDR1 and CDR2: MGHRA and YSYEKL. DNA for the CDR3: TGCGCCAGCAGCCAAGTTGGGGGGAGAGGCACAGATACGCAGTATTTT. As protein: CASSQVGGRGTDTQYF.

The sample holds many counts of this clonotype. The chain has TRBV5-5 and TRBJ2-3, with D possibly called TRBD1 or TRBD2 (5 bases each). CDR1 is SGHKS and CDR2 is YYEKEE in the germline V gene (reference sequence). V lost 0 bases and J 3 bases, leaving 8 bases between the germline ends. The CDR3 is 14 amino acids. CDR3 amino acids: CASSLAWGTDTQYF. CDR3 in DNA: TGTGCCAGCAGCTTGGCATGGGGGACAGATACGCAGTATTTT.

This clonotype has at least ten counts. The chain couples TRBV29-1 to TRBJ1-2, with TRBD1 identical over 8 bases. Germline-derived CDR1 and CDR2 are SQVTM and ANQGSEA. This CDR3 is 14 amino acids long. The V segment lost 1 base and the J segment 6 bases; nucleotides outside the gene matches: 7. The CDR3 DNA is TGCAGCGTTGAAGCTGGACAGGGTTTCGATGGCTACACCTTC. It is translated as CSVEAGQGFDGYTF.

This clonotype was picked up many times. V gene TRBV12-3 or TRBV12-4 combines with J gene TRBJ1-2, with 10 positions matching TRBD1. Unmatched junction bases numbered 7, after V lost 1 base and J lost 8 bases. There are 15 residues in the CDR3. CDR3 sequence (DNA): TGTGCCAGCAGTTTAGTCCCGACAGGGGGCTGGGGCTACACCTTC. It is translated as CASSLVPTGGWGYTF.

This chain links TRBV13 with TRBJ2-3; D is unclear. V lost 2 bases to trimming and J lost 6 bases, with 6 bases between them. The germline CDR1 and CDR2 sequences are PRHDT and FYEKMQ (reference sequence). This CDR3 region has 12 residues. This chain's CDR3 is CASSLRPDTQYF. As DNA, the CDR3 is TGTGCCAGCAGCTTAAGACCTGATACGCAGTATTTT.

This clonotype was seen many times. The rearrangement links TRBV7-9 to TRBJ2-1, with TRBD2 identical over 7 bases. The V gene end was trimmed by 2 bases and the J gene end by 3 bases; junction bases not matched to a gene: 7. The CDR3 spans 16 residues. CDR1 and CDR2 from the germline V gene are SEHNR and FQNEAQ (reference sequence). CDR3 region: CASSLRSGANYNEQFF. The CDR3 DNA sequence: TGTGCCAGCAGCTTAAGGAGCGGGGCGAACTACAATGAGCAGTTCTTC. The full variable domain, its missing parts supplied by reference TRBV7-9 and TRBJ2-1, is DTGVSQNPRHKITKRGQNVTFRCDPISEHNRLYWYRQTLGQGPEFLTYFQNEAQLEKSRLLSDRFSAERPKGSFSTLEIQRTEQGDSAMYLCASSLRSGANYNEQFFGPGTRLTVL.

The chain couples TRBV29-1 to TRBJ2-1; 11 positions match TRBD2. CDR3 size: 14 residues. After removal of 1 base from V and 9 bases from J, the junction contained 5 bases not matched to a gene. From germline, CDR1 is SQVTM and CDR2 ANQGSEA. The CDR3 DNA reads as TGCAGCGTTGAAGGGACTAGCGGGCTAGTTGAGCAGTTCTTC. Translating gives CSVEGTSGLVEQFF.

This clonotype was detected many times. The chain combines TRBV7-3 with TRBJ1-5; weak D call: TRBD1 (5 bases). The CDR3 totals 14 residues. Trimming took off 1 base at V and 7 bases at J, with 11 bases between the two ends. Germline-derived CDR1 and CDR2 are SGHTA and FQGTGA. CDR3 DNA sequence: TGTGCCAGCAGCTTAATGTCAGGGAAACAGCCCCAGCATTTT. Its protein product is CASSLMSGKQPQHF.

This clonotype showed up many times. The chain joins TRBV10-3 to TRBJ1-5, with D unclear. V was clipped by 0 bases and J by 5 bases, with 8 bases between them. This CDR3 is 14 amino acids long. Germline-derived CDR1 and CDR2 are ENHRY and SYGVKD. CDR3 in amino acids: CAISESGGDQPQHF. DNA of the CDR3: TGTGCCATCAGTGAGTCGGGCGGGGATCAGCCCCAGCATTTT.

This clonotype was counted at least ten times. V usage is TRBV7-2 and J usage is TRBJ1-1; no clear D gene. This CDR3 spans 15 amino acids. The V end was cut by 1 base, the J end by 0 bases, with 9 bases between. Per the germline V gene, CDR1 is SGHTA and CDR2 is FQGNSA. The DNA for the CDR3 is TGTGCCAGCAGCTTAGGGCGGATCATGAACACTGAAGCTTTCTTT. This codes for CASSLGRIMNTEAFF.

Points on this clonotype: A read error may explain this, as a much larger clone is one base away. This CDR3 reads CASTYSQGGGITEAFF. CDR3 DNA: TGTGCCAGCACTTACTCACAGGGAGGAGGTATCACTGAAGCTTTCTTT. V is TRBV6-5 and J is TRBJ1-1; possibly TRBD1 for D (6 bases). This CDR3 comprises 16 residues. Germline values: CDR1 MNHEY, CDR2 SVGAGI.